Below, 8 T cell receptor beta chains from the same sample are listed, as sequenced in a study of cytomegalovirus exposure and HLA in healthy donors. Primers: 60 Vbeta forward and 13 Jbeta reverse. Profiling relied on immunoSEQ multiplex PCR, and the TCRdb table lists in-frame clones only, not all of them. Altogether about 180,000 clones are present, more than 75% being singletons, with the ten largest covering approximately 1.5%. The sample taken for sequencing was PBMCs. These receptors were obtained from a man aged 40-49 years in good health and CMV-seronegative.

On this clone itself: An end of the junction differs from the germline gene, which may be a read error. The DNA of the CDR3 is TGTGCCAGCAGCTTAAAGGGCGGGGCCCTTTTGGTTGACTTC. It yields the protein CASSLKGGALLVDF. The V call is TRBV7-9, the J call TRBJ2-7; possibly TRBD2 for D (6 bases). This CDR3 contains 14 residues. Germline V gene data show CDR1 as SEHNR and CDR2 as FQNEAQ (reference sequence).

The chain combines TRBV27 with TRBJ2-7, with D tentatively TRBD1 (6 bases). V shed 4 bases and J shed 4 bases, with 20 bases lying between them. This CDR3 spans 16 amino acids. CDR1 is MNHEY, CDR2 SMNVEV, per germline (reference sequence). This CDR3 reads CASSSLLGAVGYEQYF. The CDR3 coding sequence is TGTGCCAGCAGTTCCCTTTTGGGGGCGGTTGGTTACGAGCAGTACTTC.

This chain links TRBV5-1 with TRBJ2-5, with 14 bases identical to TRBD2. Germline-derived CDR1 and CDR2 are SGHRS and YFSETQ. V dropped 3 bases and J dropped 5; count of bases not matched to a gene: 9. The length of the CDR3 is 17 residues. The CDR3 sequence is CASSSTSGGAYTETQYF. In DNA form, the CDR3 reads TGCGCCAGCAGCTCGACTAGCGGGGGGGCCTATACTGAGACCCAGTACTTC. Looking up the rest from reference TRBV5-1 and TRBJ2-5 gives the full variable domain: KAGVTQTPRYLIKTRGQQVTLSCSPISGHRSVSWYQQTPGQGLQFLFEYFSETQRNKGNFPGRFSGRQFSNSRSEMNVSTLELGDSALYLCASSSTSGGAYTETQYFGPGTRLLVL.

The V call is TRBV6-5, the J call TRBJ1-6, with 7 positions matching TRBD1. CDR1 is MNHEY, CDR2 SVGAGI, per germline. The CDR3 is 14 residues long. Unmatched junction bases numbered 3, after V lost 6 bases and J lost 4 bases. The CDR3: CASRPGQYNSPLHF. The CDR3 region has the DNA TGTGCCAGCAGGCCGGGACAGTATAATTCACCCCTCCACTTT.

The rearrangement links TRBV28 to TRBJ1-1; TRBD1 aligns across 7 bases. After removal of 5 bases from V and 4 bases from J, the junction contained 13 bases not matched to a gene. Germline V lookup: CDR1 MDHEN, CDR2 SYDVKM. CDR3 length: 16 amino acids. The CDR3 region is CASSRGTTGSATEAFF. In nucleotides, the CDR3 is TGTGCCAGCAGTCGAGGGACGACAGGGAGTGCCACTGAAGCTTTCTTT.

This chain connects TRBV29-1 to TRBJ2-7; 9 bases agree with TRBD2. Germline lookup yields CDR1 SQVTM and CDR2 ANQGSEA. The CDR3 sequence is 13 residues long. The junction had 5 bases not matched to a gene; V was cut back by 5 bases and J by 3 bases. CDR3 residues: CSVRASGIYEQYF. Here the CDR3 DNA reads TGCAGCGTTCGGGCTAGCGGGATCTACGAGCAGTACTTC.

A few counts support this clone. Here the CDR3 DNA reads TGTGCCAGCAGCTTGACCAGGAATCAGCCCCAGCATTTT. It encodes CASSLTRNQPQHF. The gene calls are TRBV5-8 and TRBJ1-5; D is undetermined. CDR1 and CDR2 from the germline V gene are SGHTS and YDEGEE. Deletions cut 1 base from V and 4 bases from J, with 6 bases between. This CDR3 is 13 amino acids long.

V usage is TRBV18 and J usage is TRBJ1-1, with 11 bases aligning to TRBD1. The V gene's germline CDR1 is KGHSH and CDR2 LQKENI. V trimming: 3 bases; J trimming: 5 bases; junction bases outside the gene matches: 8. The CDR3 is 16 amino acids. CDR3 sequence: CASSPPGTGGRTEAFF. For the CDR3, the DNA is TGTGCCAGCTCACCGCCCGGGACAGGGGGGCGAACTGAAGCTTTCTTT.